Listed here are 30 T cell receptor beta chains from one sample, sequenced in a study of CD8+ T cells in alopecia areata. As for treatment: oral pan-JAK inhibitor, 5-10 mg twice daily. Alopecia areata patients had lesional scalp punch biopsies and peripheral blood taken from them. The authors extracted RNA and reverse transcribed it into cDNA as the sequencing template. The protocol was immunoSEQ multiplex PCR, while the TCRdb copy is restricted to in-frame clones and leaves out a portion. The sample has around 6,900 clones, around two thirds seen once. Material: skin, obtained at week 4, from a patient treated with tofacitinib. These receptors were obtained from a human donor with alopecia areata.

The J gene is TRBJ1-1, the V gene TRBV7-3; D may be TRBD1 (5 bases). The CDR3 length is 15 residues. Germline lookup yields CDR1 SGHTA and CDR2 FQGTGA. With 3 bases removed from V and 0 bases from J, the gap between germline ends came to 11 bases. CDR3 region: CASSFSGTVNTEAFF. In nucleotides, the CDR3 is TGTGCCAGCAGCTTCAGCGGGACTGTGAACACTGAAGCTTTCTTT.

This clone was seen more than once but under ten times. The genes are TRBV18 and TRBJ1-4, with 7 bases identical to TRBD1. Losses at the gene ends were 0 bases for V and 5 bases for J; bases not matched to a gene: 3. CDR1 and CDR2 (germline): KGHSH, LQKENI. This CDR3 comprises 15 residues. The CDR3 DNA reads as TGTGCCAGCTCACCACCGGGGACAGAAAATGAAAAACTGTTTTTT. This gives the protein CASSPPGTENEKLFF.

This chain joins TRBV20-1 and TRBJ2-5, with TRBD2 matching 7 bases. V was pared by 6 bases and J by 5 bases, with 3 bases of the junction left unmatched. The CDR3 spans 11 residues. Germline V gene data show CDR1 as DFQATT and CDR2 as SNEGSKA (reference sequence). CDR3 nucleotide sequence: TGCAGTGCCGTGCGGGGGGAGACCCAGTACTTC. Protein product: CSAVRGETQYF.

The rearrangement uses TRBV2 and TRBJ2-3; possible D gene TRBD2, 5 bases. CDR1 is SNHLY, CDR2 FYNNEI, per germline. Deletions cut 4 bases from V and 4 bases from J, with 9 bases between. The CDR3 has 13 amino acids. CDR3 protein: CASSALGADTQYF. CDR3 in DNA: TGTGCCAGCAGTGCCCTCGGGGCAGATACGCAGTATTTT.

This clone came up once. This chain joins TRBV6-1 and TRBJ1-1; 9 bases align to TRBD1. Unmatched junction bases numbered 2, after V lost 5 bases and J lost 1 base. The germline gives CDR1 MNHNS, CDR2 SASEGT. CDR3 length: 14 amino acids. CDR3 in DNA: TGTGCCAGCAGTACGGACAGGGGGAACACTGAAGCTTTCTTT. Encoded protein: CASSTDRGNTEAFF.

This clone is large by share. This sequence joins TRBV10-3 and TRBJ2-7, with 9 bases lining up with TRBD2. Germline V gene lookup returns CDR1 ENHRY and CDR2 SYGVKD. The CDR3 is 15 amino acids. The J segment lost 5 bases and the V segment lost 4 bases, leaving 9 bases of the junction unmatched. The CDR3 coding sequence is TGTGCCATCAGTGCCGTTAGCGGGAGTAAGGACGAGCAGTACTTC. This gives the protein CAISAVSGSKDEQYF.

The V and J genes are TRBV5-7 and TRBJ1-3; D ambiguous. TRBV5-7 is known as an ORF, though its function is uncertain. V lost 2 bases and J lost 2, with 5 bases in between. The CDR3 is 13 amino acids. The CDR3 region has the DNA TGTGCCAGCAGCTTAAGGGCTGGAAACACCATATATTTT. Protein: CASSLRAGNTIYF.

The chain joins TRBV11-2 to TRBJ1-4; TRBD1 matches at 9 bases. Germline CDR1 is SGHAT and CDR2 is FQNNGV. CDR3 length: 15 amino acids. The V gene end was trimmed by 6 bases and the J gene end by 8 bases; junction bases not matched to a gene: 10. The CDR3 is CASSSLTGGREKLFF. CDR3 DNA sequence: TGTGCCAGCAGTTCCCTTACAGGGGGCAGAGAAAAACTGTTTTTT.

V usage is TRBV11-2 and J usage is TRBJ2-3, with 7 bases that match TRBD1. CDR1 and CDR2 from the germline V gene are SGHAT and FQNNGV. CDR3 length: 15 amino acids. Germline trimming cut 5 bases from V and 2 bases from J; bases unmatched to any gene: 7. The CDR3 DNA reads TGTGCCAGCAGCCTAACAGGGGCGAACACAGATACGCAGTATTTT. It is translated as CASSLTGANTDTQYF.

The chain joins TRBV18 to TRBJ2-5; D is possibly TRBD1 (5 bases). The J call may be wrong; the DNA end is better matched by TRBJ2-7. CDR1 KGHSH and CDR2 LQKENI come from the germline V gene. This CDR3 spans 14 amino acids. The DNA of the CDR3 is TGTGCCAGCTCACCTCCAGGGAACCCCTACGAGCAGTACTTC. This codes for CASSPPGNPYEQYF.

This rearrangement joins TRBV6-5 to TRBJ1-3; D might be TRBD1 (6 bases). The CDR3 extends over 15 amino acids. Germline loops: CDR1 MNHEY, CDR2 SVGAGI. V lost 6 bases and J 0 bases, leaving 12 bases between the germline ends. CDR3 bases: TGTGCCAGCAGGGGGGCTGTGAACTCTGGAAACACCATATATTTT. This gives the protein CASRGAVNSGNTIYF.

The rearrangement links TRBV19 to TRBJ2-2; 7 nucleotides agree with TRBD2. V shed 10 bases, J shed 8 bases, and the junction held 13 bases outside the gene matches. The CDR3 spans 14 residues. The germline CDR1 and CDR2 sequences are LNHDA and SQIVND (reference sequence). This chain's CDR3 is CATHPTSAGGELFF. The CDR3 DNA reads TGTGCCACCCACCCCACTAGCGCCGGTGGGGAGCTGTTTTTT.

This clone has just a few counts. The rearrangement links TRBV5-1 to TRBJ2-1, with D hard to call. The CDR3 totals 16 residues. CDR1 and CDR2 (germline): SGHRS, YFSETQ. The V end lost 4 bases, the J end lost 2 bases, and 16 bases lay between the germline ends. CDR3 sequence (DNA): TGCGCCAGCAGCCCTCAGGTGAGGCGCCCCTACAATGAGCAGTTCTTC. As protein: CASSPQVRRPYNEQFF. The full variable domain, its missing parts supplied by reference TRBV5-1 and TRBJ2-1, is KAGVTQTPRYLIKTRGQQVTLSCSPISGHRSVSWYQQTPGQGLQFLFEYFSETQRNKGNFPGRFSGRQFSNSRSEMNVSTLELGDSALYLCASSPQVRRPYNEQFFGPGTRLTVL.

In this sample, this clone turned up once. The chain couples TRBV27 to TRBJ2-3; D is perhaps TRBD2 (6 bases). The CDR3 has 15 amino acids. V was cut by 2 bases and J by 3 bases, with 12 bases left in between. Germline CDR1 reads MNHEY; CDR2 reads SMNVEV (reference sequence). The CDR3 protein is CASSLGGSSTDTQYF. The CDR3 DNA is TGTGCCAGCAGTTTAGGGGGGTCTTCTACAGATACGCAGTATTTT.

The V call is TRBV29-1, the J call TRBJ2-2, with TRBD1 matching 8 bases. This CDR3 has 15 amino acids. After removal of 1 base from V and 0 bases from J, the junction contained 1 base not matched to a gene. Germline V gene data show CDR1 as SQVTM and CDR2 as ANQGSEA. DNA of the CDR3: TGCAGCGTTGAAGGGGACAGGACGAACACCGGGGAGCTGTTTTTT. The encoded protein is CSVEGDRTNTGELFF.

This clone came up a few times. The genes are TRBV7-9 and TRBJ2-3; D not certain. CDR3 length equals 17 residues. Trimming cost V 1 base and J 0 bases, with 14 bases left between them. From germline, CDR1 is SEHNR and CDR2 FQNEAQ (reference sequence). This CDR3 is CASSLGRTDASTDTQYF. CDR3 in DNA: TGTGCCAGCAGCTTAGGTAGAACCGACGCTAGCACAGATACGCAGTATTTT.

V usage is TRBV23-1 and J usage is TRBJ1-1, with 9 bases lining up with TRBD1. TRBV23-1 has ORF status, its function being uncertain. The CDR3 sequence is 14 residues long. V lost 4 bases to trimming and J lost 1 base; unmatched junction nucleotides: 1. The CDR3 DNA sequence: TGCGCCAGCAGTCCGGGACAGGGGAACACTGAAGCTTTCTTT. Translated, it gives CASSPGQGNTEAFF.

This sequence joins TRBV27 and TRBJ2-7; D is ambiguous. The ends were cut back, 0 bases at V and 3 bases at J, with 12 bases in the middle. CDR3 length equals 15 residues. Germline V gene data show CDR1 as MNHEY and CDR2 as SMNVEV (reference sequence). CDR3 sequence: CASSLSGRPLYEQYF. DNA of the CDR3: TGTGCCAGCAGTTTATCAGGGCGGCCCCTCTACGAGCAGTACTTC.

J is TRBJ2-2 and V is TRBV7-9; tentatively, D is TRBD1 or TRBD2 (6 bases each). Looked up from germline, CDR1 is SEHNR and CDR2 is FQNEAQ (reference sequence). V was clipped by 4 bases and J by 5 bases, with 14 bases between them. This CDR3 region has 15 residues. The CDR3 DNA follows: TGTGCCAGCAGCTACAGGGAGGTTGTTACCGGGGAGCTGTTTTTT. Translation: CASSYREVVTGELFF.

The chain has TRBV4-1 and TRBJ2-2, with 9 bases aligning to TRBD2. Germline CDR1 reads MGHRA; CDR2 reads YSYEKL. This CDR3 region has 15 residues. V dropped 0 bases and J dropped 7; count of bases not matched to a gene: 3. The CDR3 sequence: CASSQDPAGGGELFF. For the CDR3, the DNA is TGCGCCAGCAGCCAAGATCCAGCGGGGGGCGGGGAGCTGTTTTTT.

A few counts support this clone. This rearrangement joins TRBV14 to TRBJ1-2; maybe TRBD1 (5 bases). This CDR3 has 15 amino acids. Germline CDR1 is SGHDN and CDR2 is FVKESK. The V end lost 2 bases, the J end lost 4 bases, and 14 bases lay between the germline ends. In DNA form, the CDR3 reads TGTGCCAGCAGCCAAACAGGAAGCCCGCCCTATGGCTACACCTTC. It translates to CASSQTGSPPYGYTF.

This chain uses TRBV19 with TRBJ1-2; the match to TRBD1 covers 7 bases. CDR3 size: 15 residues. CDR1 is LNHDA and CDR2 is SQIVND in the germline V gene (reference sequence). The trim removed 8 bases at V and 6 bases at J, leaving 15 bases unmatched. The CDR3 reads CASVHLGSTGDGYTF. The DNA of the CDR3 is TGTGCCAGTGTCCATTTGGGGAGCACAGGGGATGGCTACACCTTC.

This chain joins TRBV5-1 and TRBJ1-1; 10 bases line up with TRBD1. V shed 4 bases and J 1 base; nucleotides not matched to a gene: 4. The CDR3 has 15 amino acids. CDR1 and CDR2 (germline): SGHRS, YFSETQ. The CDR3: CASSHGTGENTEAFF. CDR3 DNA: TGCGCCAGCAGCCATGGGACAGGGGAGAACACTGAAGCTTTCTTT.

V is TRBV7-3 and J is TRBJ1-1, with D unresolved. CDR1 and CDR2 from the germline V gene are SGHTA and FQGTGA. The CDR3 has 13 amino acids. With 4 bases removed from V and 0 bases from J, the gap between germline ends came to 6 bases. The CDR3 DNA reads TGTGCCAGCAGCTACACGATGAACACTGAAGCTTTCTTT. Amino acids: CASSYTMNTEAFF. The variable domain in full, with the rest retrieved from reference TRBV7-3 and TRBJ1-1, is GAGVSQTPSNKVTEKGKYVELRCDPISGHTALYWYRQSLGQGPEFLIYFQGTGAADDSGLPNDRFFAVRPEGSVSTLKIQRTERGDSAVYLCASSYTMNTEAFFGQGTRLTVV.

CDR3 amino acids: CASSSGGEEKLFF. The DNA of the CDR3 is TGTGCCAGCAGTTCAGGGGGCGAGGAAAAACTGTTTTTT. The chain employs TRBV28 and TRBJ1-4; 8 positions agree with TRBD1. The V gene end was trimmed by 4 bases and the J gene end by 8 bases; junction bases not matched to a gene: 3. Germline V lookup: CDR1 MDHEN, CDR2 SYDVKM. This CDR3 contains 13 residues.

The chain couples TRBV4-2 to TRBJ1-6; D is unresolved. This CDR3 comprises 13 residues. Per germline, CDR1 LGHNA and CDR2 YNFKEQ. V lost 1 base and J lost 8, with 6 bases in between. CDR3 sequence: CASSQGRDSPLHF. In DNA form, the CDR3 reads TGTGCCAGCAGCCAAGGCCGGGATTCACCCCTCCACTTT.

The chain joins TRBV29-1 to TRBJ1-3; no clear D gene. Germline CDR1 is SQVTM and CDR2 is ANQGSEA. This CDR3 comprises 13 residues. V lost 5 bases and J lost 4, with 12 bases in between. CDR3 in amino acids: CSVILSQGNTIYF. The CDR3 DNA reads TGCAGCGTTATTTTGAGTCAGGGAAACACCATATATTTT.

The chain couples TRBV7-8 to TRBJ2-3, with 12 bases lining up with TRBD2. J lost 6 bases, V lost 4 bases, and 8 bases had no gene match. Germline V gives CDR1 SGHVS, CDR2 FQNEAQ. The CDR3 length is 16 residues. CDR3 region: CASSYWLAGGWDTQYF. CDR3 DNA sequence: TGTGCCAGCAGCTACTGGCTAGCGGGAGGGTGGGATACGCAGTATTTT. The full variable domain, rest sourced from reference TRBV7-8 and TRBJ2-3, is GAGVSQSPRYKVAKRGQDVALRCDPISGHVSLFWYQQALGQGPEFLTYFQNEAQLDKSGLPSDRFFAERPEGSVSTLKIQRTQQEDSAVYLCASSYWLAGGWDTQYFGPGTRLTVL.

The chain joins TRBV15 to TRBJ2-2; either TRBD1 or TRBD2 may supply D (5 bases each). The V end lost 6 bases, the J end lost 0 bases, and 14 bases lay between the germline ends. CDR1 LNHNV and CDR2 YYDKDF come from the germline V gene (reference sequence). This CDR3 contains 16 residues. The CDR3 coding sequence is TGTGCCACCAGAGGGGTGGGAGAGACGAACACCGGGGAGCTGTTTTTT. Its translation is CATRGVGETNTGELFF.

The V call is TRBV7-2, the J call TRBJ2-4; TRBD2 might be the D (6 bases). Trimming pared 4 bases from V and 0 bases from J, leaving 16 bases between. Germline CDR1 reads SGHTA; CDR2 reads FQGNSA. The CDR3 length is 17 residues. The CDR3 DNA is TGTGCCAGCAGCTCCCAGGGAGGAGGAGTAGCCAAAAACATTCAGTACTTC. Amino acid sequence: CASSSQGGGVAKNIQYF.